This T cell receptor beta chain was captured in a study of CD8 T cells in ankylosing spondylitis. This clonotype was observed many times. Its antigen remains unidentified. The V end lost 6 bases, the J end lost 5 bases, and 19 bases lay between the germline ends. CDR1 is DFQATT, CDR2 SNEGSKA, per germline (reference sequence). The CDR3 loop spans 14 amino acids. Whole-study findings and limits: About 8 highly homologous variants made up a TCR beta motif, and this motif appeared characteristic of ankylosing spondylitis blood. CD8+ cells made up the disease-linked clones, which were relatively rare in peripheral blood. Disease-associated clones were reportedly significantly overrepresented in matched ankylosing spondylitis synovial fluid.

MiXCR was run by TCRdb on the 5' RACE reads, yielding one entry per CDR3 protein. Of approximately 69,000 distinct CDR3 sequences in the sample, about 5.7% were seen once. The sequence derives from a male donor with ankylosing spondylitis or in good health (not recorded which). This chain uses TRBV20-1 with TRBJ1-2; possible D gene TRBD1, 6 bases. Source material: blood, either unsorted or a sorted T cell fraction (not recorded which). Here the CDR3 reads CSALGQGNQYGYTF. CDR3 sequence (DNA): TGCAGTGCCCTGGGACAAGGAAATCAATATGGCTACACCTTC.